This T cell receptor beta chain was identified during a study of cytomegalovirus exposure and HLA in healthy donors. 60 Vbeta and 13 Jbeta primers were used in PCR. The data were produced by immunoSEQ multiplex PCR, yet TCRdb's version contains in-frame clones alone and is incomplete. This table has under 200,000 clones, 60% to 80% appearing once. General observations from the study: When presence/absence was analysed, sequencing depth was taken to be roughly uniform across donors. TCR beta V- and J-gene trimming, according to a later analysis, was linked to a missense DCLRE1C variant.

A note on this clone: No antigen is known for it.

Germline CDR1 and CDR2: SGHTA and FQGNSA. Deletions cut 1 base from V and 6 bases from J, with 16 bases between. The CDR3 totals 15 residues. What was sequenced was PBMCs. V gene TRBV7-2 combines with J gene TRBJ2-7, with D perhaps matching TRBD2 (7 bases). The sequence was obtained from a man aged 35-49 years in good health and CMV-seronegative. The DNA for the CDR3 is TGTGCCAGCAGCTTAGAGGGGGAGGGGGGCCGCGAGCAGTACTTC. Translating gives CASSLEGEGGREQYF. Full variable domain (remainder filled in from reference TRBV7-2 and TRBJ2-7): GAGVSQSPSNKVTEKGKDVELRCDPISGHTALYWYRQSLGQGLEFLIYFQGNSAPDKSGLPSDRFSAERTGGSVSTLTIQRTQQEDSAVYLCASSLEGEGGREQYFGPGTRLTVT.